A single sample gave rise to the 29 T cell receptor beta chains below, sequenced in a study of blood T cell repertoires in COVID-19. Assay: immunoSEQ multiplex PCR; the TCRdb copy retains only in-frame clones and omits some. Of 70,000 to 100,000 clones listed, approximately 90% are singletons. The specimen was peripheral blood. The receptors shown here come from a woman of 80 years or more with active COVID-19.

This sequence joins TRBV30 and TRBJ1-6, with D possibly TRBD1 on 6 matching bases. The germline V gene has CDR1 GTSNPN and CDR2 SVGIG (reference sequence). The V gene lost 3 bases and the J gene lost 9 bases, with 15 bases spanning the gap. The CDR3 is 14 amino acids. DNA for the CDR3: TGTGCCTGGAGACCCGGACAGCCAGGTTCACCCCTCCACTTT. It translates to CAWRPGQPGSPLHF. Drawing the rest from reference TRBV30 and TRBJ1-6, the complete variable domain is SQTIHQWPATLVQPVGSPLSLECTVEGTSNPNLYWYRQAAGRGLQLLFYSVGIGQISSEVPQNLSASRPQDRQFILSSKKLLLSDSGFYLCAWRPGQPGSPLHFGNGTRLTVT.

The chain couples TRBV4-1 to TRBJ2-7; 7 bases are shared with TRBD1. This CDR3 is built from 15 residues. J lost 2 bases, V lost 6 bases, and 10 bases had no gene match. Germline V lookup: CDR1 MGHRA, CDR2 YSYEKL. CDR3 region: CASSRTRGSTYEQYF. The CDR3 region has the DNA TGCGCCAGCAGTCGAACCAGGGGGTCAACCTACGAGCAGTACTTC.

The V and J genes are TRBV9 and TRBJ2-3; perhaps TRBD2 as D (6 bases). V dropped 4 bases and J dropped 3 bases, with 9 bases sitting between them. Germline V CDR1 and CDR2: SGDLS, YYNGEE. The CDR3 consists of 13 residues. The CDR3 DNA follows: TGTGCCAGCAGCCCCGGGACTACAGATACGCAGTATTTT. Translation: CASSPGTTDTQYF.

The J gene is TRBJ2-2, the V gene TRBV29-1; no reliable D call. Germline V gene sequence: CDR1 SQVTM, CDR2 ANQGSEA. V shed 4 bases and J shed 5 bases, with 11 bases lying between them. The CDR3 spans 13 residues. CDR3 bases: TGCAGCGTTGCGGGTTTTACAACCGGGGAGCTGTTTTTT. Amino acids: CSVAGFTTGELFF.

The V call is TRBV5-1, the J call TRBJ2-2; TRBD2 aligns across 8 bases. The germline CDR1 and CDR2 sequences are SGHRS and YFSETQ. Losses at the gene ends were 4 bases for V and 4 bases for J; bases not matched to a gene: 6. This CDR3 has 15 amino acids. The DNA of the CDR3 is TGCGCCAGCAGCCCGGAGAGCGGGAGCACCGGGGAGCTGTTTTTT. As protein: CASSPESGSTGELFF.

This clone has a handful of counts. The V call is TRBV4-2, the J call TRBJ1-5; 8 nucleotides match TRBD1. The length of the CDR3 is 15 residues. V shed 3 bases and J 2 bases; nucleotides not matched to a gene: 3. Per the germline V gene, CDR1 is LGHNA and CDR2 is YNFKEQ. CDR3 amino acids: CASSQKDRGNQPQHF. The CDR3 DNA reads as TGTGCCAGCAGCCAGAAGGACAGGGGCAATCAGCCCCAGCATTTT.

This clone was counted once. The chain combines TRBV6-5 with TRBJ1-6; 9 bases fit TRBD1. The CDR3 runs 14 residues. Germline V CDR1 and CDR2: MNHEY, SVGAGI. Unmatched junction bases numbered 4, after V lost 4 bases and J lost 9 bases. In nucleotides, the CDR3 is TGTGCCAGCAGTTCTGGGACAGGGAGTTCACCCCTCCACTTT. This codes for CASSSGTGSSPLHF.

CDR3 protein: CASSLDRGDEQFF. CDR3 DNA: TGTGCCAGCAGCTTGGACAGGGGCGATGAGCAGTTCTTC. The rearrangement links TRBV5-6 to TRBJ2-1, with 7 bases fitting TRBD1. Germline V CDR1 and CDR2: SGHDT, YYEEEE. The V gene end was trimmed by 0 bases and the J gene end by 8 bases; junction bases not matched to a gene: 2. This CDR3 has 13 amino acids.

The chain is built from TRBV11-2 and TRBJ2-1; 8 nucleotides line up with TRBD1. With V trimmed by 6 bases and J by 7 bases, 11 bases remained unmatched. CDR1 is SGHAT and CDR2 is FQNNGV in the germline V gene. CDR3 size: 15 residues. CDR3 coding DNA: TGTGCCAGCAGGAGACCGGGACAGGCCCGAAATGAGCAGTTCTTC. Translating it yields CASRRPGQARNEQFF. Using reference TRBV11-2 and TRBJ2-1 for the parts outside the CDR3, the full variable domain is EAGVAQSPRYKIIEKRQSVAFWCNPISGHATLYWYQQILGQGPKLLIQFQNNGVVDDSQLPKDRFSAERLKGVDSTLKIQPAKLEDSAVYLCASRRPGQARNEQFFGPGTRLTVL.

The V call is TRBV28, the J call TRBJ1-2, with TRBD1 matching 9 bases. Germline V lookup: CDR1 MDHEN, CDR2 SYDVKM. CDR3 length: 18 residues. The V gene end was trimmed by 5 bases and the J gene end by 4 bases; junction bases not matched to a gene: 17. DNA for the CDR3: TGTGCCAGCAGTCACTTTCTGACAGGGGGGGACGGCCGCTATGGCTACACCTTC. It yields the protein CASSHFLTGGDGRYGYTF.

This chain uses TRBV19 with TRBJ2-5; tentatively, D is TRBD2 (5 bases). V was shortened by 3 bases and J by 0 bases, with 11 bases between the two germline ends. The CDR3 is made up of 15 amino acids. Per germline, CDR1 LNHDA and CDR2 SQIVND (reference sequence). The CDR3 loop reads CASSIGMNYQETQYF. The CDR3 DNA reads TGTGCCAGTAGTATCGGGATGAATTACCAAGAGACCCAGTACTTC.

This clone came up once. V and J are TRBV7-6 and TRBJ2-1, with TRBD2 matching over 8 bases. CDR3 length: 17 amino acids. The V segment lost 1 base and the J segment 7 bases; nucleotides outside the gene matches: 12. CDR1 is SGHVS and CDR2 is FNYEAQ in the germline V gene. CDR3 amino acids: CASSLEGLVANINEQFF. CDR3 bases: TGTGCCAGCAGCTTAGAGGGACTAGTAGCTAATATTAATGAGCAGTTCTTC.

This chain uses TRBV7-2 with TRBJ2-3; 11 nucleotides agree with TRBD2. The CDR3 contains 14 residues. The V and J ends lost 4 bases and 5 bases, in that order; junction bases with no gene match: 2. The V gene's germline CDR1 is SGHTA and CDR2 FQGNSA. The CDR3 sequence is CASSWGTSGDTQYF. The CDR3 DNA follows: TGTGCCAGCAGCTGGGGGACTAGCGGAGATACGCAGTATTTT.

A word on this clone: Other nucleotide sequences from this sample produce the same CDR3. The rearrangement joins TRBV28 to TRBJ2-3; TRBD2 matches 8 bases. CDR3 length: 14 amino acids. Germline-derived CDR1 and CDR2 are MDHEN and SYDVKM. Trimming at V came to 6 bases and at J to 3 bases, leaving 5 bases not matched to a gene. The CDR3, as DNA: TGTGCCAGCAGCCGGGGGGGCACGACAGATACGCAGTATTTT. Residues: CASSRGGTTDTQYF.

The genes are TRBV7-6 and TRBJ2-2; no reliable D call. V was trimmed by 2 bases and J by 0 bases, leaving 10 bases between them. CDR1 and CDR2 from the germline V gene are SGHVS and FNYEAQ. This CDR3 has 16 amino acids. The CDR3 DNA is TGTGCCAGCAGCTTATTTGCCAGTGCGAACACCGGGGAGCTGTTTTTT. Amino acid sequence: CASSLFASANTGELFF.

The chain carries TRBV19 and TRBJ1-1; 10 bases are shared with TRBD1. V dropped 6 bases and J dropped 5; count of bases not matched to a gene: 6. The CDR3 runs 14 residues. Per germline, CDR1 LNHDA and CDR2 SQIVND (reference sequence). The CDR3 protein is CASRHGTGVTEAFF. CDR3 DNA: TGTGCCAGTAGGCATGGGACAGGGGTTACTGAAGCTTTCTTT. The variable domain in full, with the rest retrieved from reference TRBV19 and TRBJ1-1, is DGGITQSPKYLFRKEGQNVTLSCEQNLNHDAMYWYRQDPGQGLRLIYYSQIVNDFQKGDIAEGYSVSREKKESFPLTVTSAQKNPTAFYLCASRHGTGVTEAFFGQGTRLTVV.

CDR3 in DNA: TGTGCCATCAGTGAGTCTCGGGGCGACAGGGGATGGACTGAAGCTTTCTTT. This sequence encodes CAISESRGDRGWTEAFF. V usage is TRBV10-3 and J usage is TRBJ1-1, with 8 bases that match TRBD1. This CDR3 comprises 17 residues. Germline V gene lookup returns CDR1 ENHRY and CDR2 SYGVKD. J was trimmed by 5 bases and V by 0 bases; bases with no gene match: 11.

This sequence joins TRBV4-2 and TRBJ1-3, with no clear D. The V gene's germline CDR1 is LGHNA and CDR2 YNFKEQ. Trimming took off 1 base at V and 0 bases at J, with 7 bases between the two ends. This CDR3 is built from 15 residues. This CDR3 is CASSQVLTSGNTIYF. CDR3 bases: TGTGCCAGCAGCCAAGTGCTAACCTCTGGAAACACCATATATTTT.

The chain uses TRBV7-9 and TRBJ2-1, with 8 bases fitting TRBD2. With 2 bases clipped from V and 5 bases from J, the junction kept 8 bases outside the gene matches. The germline V gene encodes CDR1 SEHNR and CDR2 FQNEAQ (reference sequence). The CDR3 runs to 16 residues. The CDR3 sequence is CASSLFSGRADNEQFF. The CDR3 DNA follows: TGTGCCAGCAGCTTATTTTCCGGGAGGGCCGACAATGAGCAGTTCTTC.

This chain connects TRBV12-3 or TRBV12-4 to TRBJ2-3; no clear D. This CDR3 comprises 13 residues. The V gene lost 1 base and the J gene lost 9 bases, with 11 bases spanning the gap. The CDR3 DNA reads as TGTGCCAGCAGTTTAGTGGGCCCCGCAACGCAGTATTTT. It encodes CASSLVGPATQYF.

V usage is TRBV23-1 and J usage is TRBJ2-1, with D perhaps TRBD1 (6 bases). TRBV23-1 qualifies as an ORF whose function is uncertain. The CDR3 spans 20 residues. Trimming cost V 0 bases and J 0 bases, with 21 bases left between them. This CDR3 is CASSQSAAGAHRGSYNEQFF. The CDR3 DNA reads TGCGCCAGCAGTCAATCAGCGGCAGGGGCCCACCGGGGCTCCTACAATGAGCAGTTCTTC.

V is TRBV3-1 (or the pseudogene TRBV3-2) and J is TRBJ2-1; a possible D gene is TRBD2 (6 bases). The germline V and J ends were trimmed by 8 bases and 4 bases, with 12 bases remaining between them. Germline CDR1 is LGHDT and CDR2 is YNNKEL (reference sequence). This CDR3 contains 13 residues. The CDR3 bases are TGTGCCAGCTCGGACTATCCTTACAATGAGCAGTTCTTC. Encoded protein: CASSDYPYNEQFF.

V gene TRBV5-4 combines with J gene TRBJ1-4; 7 bases match TRBD1. The length of the CDR3 is 13 residues. Trimming cost V 0 bases and J 7 bases; bases outside gene matches: 0. From germline, CDR1 is SGHNT and CDR2 YYREEE (reference sequence). The CDR3: CASSLGDSEKLFF. The CDR3 nucleotides are TGTGCCAGCAGCTTGGGGGACAGTGAAAAACTGTTTTTT.

The rearrangement uses TRBV5-4 and TRBJ1-2; 7 nucleotides line up with TRBD1. Germline-derived CDR1 and CDR2 are SGHNT and YYREEE (reference sequence). The CDR3 runs 18 residues. V lost 0 bases, J lost 7 bases, and 18 bases stayed unmatched. CDR3 DNA sequence: TGTGCCAGCAGCTTGGGATTACAGGGGATCGATGGGTTCGGTGGCTACACCTTC. Its protein product is CASSLGLQGIDGFGGYTF.

CDR3 DNA sequence: TGTGCCAGCTCCGATAGCGGGAGCCCCTACGAGCAGTACTTC. Translated, it gives CASSDSGSPYEQYF. V usage is TRBV18 and J usage is TRBJ2-7, with 9 nucleotides matching TRBD2. The CDR3 is made up of 14 amino acids. Germline CDR1 is KGHSH and CDR2 is LQKENI. The junction had 5 bases not matched to a gene; V was cut back by 6 bases and J by 2 bases.

The genes are TRBV18 and TRBJ2-7; D might be TRBD2 (5 bases). This CDR3 has 13 amino acids. Germline V gives CDR1 KGHSH, CDR2 LQKENI. V was pared by 4 bases and J by 7 bases, with 14 bases between. The CDR3 bases are TGTGCCAGCTCACTCGGGAACACGGGAGAGCAGTACTTC. Translation: CASSLGNTGEQYF.

This clone was counted only a few times. J is TRBJ1-2 and V is TRBV7-9; 9 positions agree with TRBD1. The CDR3 is made up of 14 amino acids. V lost 4 bases, J lost 5 bases, and 5 bases stayed unmatched. The germline V gene encodes CDR1 SEHNR and CDR2 FQNEAQ (reference sequence). The CDR3 region has the DNA TGTGCCAGCAGCTCCGCGGACAGGGGTTATGGCTACACCTTC. This gives the protein CASSSADRGYGYTF.

The V call is TRBV16, the J call TRBJ1-5; TRBD1 matches 8 bases. CDR1 is KGHSY and CDR2 is FQNENV in the germline V gene. V gave up 5 bases and J gave up 5 bases; unmatched junction bases: 2. The CDR3 loop spans 13 amino acids. The CDR3 reads CASSKDRDQPQHF. The CDR3 DNA reads as TGTGCCAGCAGCAAGGACAGGGATCAGCCCCAGCATTTT.

The chain is built from TRBV5-6 and TRBJ2-3; TRBD2 is a possible D gene (6 bases). Germline V gives CDR1 SGHDT, CDR2 YYEEEE. The CDR3 is 15 amino acids. V lost 4 bases and J 2 bases, leaving 14 bases between the germline ends. CDR3 protein: CASSPPGTLTDTQYF. The DNA for the CDR3 is TGTGCCAGCAGCCCGCCTGGGACTCTCACAGATACGCAGTATTTT.